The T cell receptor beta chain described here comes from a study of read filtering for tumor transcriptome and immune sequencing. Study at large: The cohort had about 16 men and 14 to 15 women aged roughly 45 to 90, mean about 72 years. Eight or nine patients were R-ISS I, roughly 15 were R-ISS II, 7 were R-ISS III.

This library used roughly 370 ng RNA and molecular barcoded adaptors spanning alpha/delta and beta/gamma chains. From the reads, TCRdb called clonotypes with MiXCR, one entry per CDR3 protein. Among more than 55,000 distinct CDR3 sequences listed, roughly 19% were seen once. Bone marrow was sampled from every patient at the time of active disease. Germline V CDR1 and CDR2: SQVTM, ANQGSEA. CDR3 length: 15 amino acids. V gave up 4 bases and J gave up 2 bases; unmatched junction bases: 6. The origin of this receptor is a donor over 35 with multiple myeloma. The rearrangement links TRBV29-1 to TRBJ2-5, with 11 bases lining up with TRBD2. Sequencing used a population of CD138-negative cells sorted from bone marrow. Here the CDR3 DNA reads TGCAGCGTTGGCCCGACTAGCGGGAAGCAAGAGACCCAGTACTTC. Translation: CSVGPTSGKQETQYF.